This TCR beta chain is drawn from a study of T-cell memory formation after mild COVID-19. The overall study: TCR clusters were largely donor specific. The study's findings and limits: Clones that contracted clustered mainly in CM and EM if CD4+ and in EMRA if CD8+. That cross-reactive memory joined was suggested by some responding clones appearing in pre-infection memory. Clones that contracted from day 15 to 85 were balanced CD4/CD8, while later expanders leaned CD4+.

CDR1 and CDR2 from the germline V gene are KGHDR and SFDVKD. V lost 1 base and J lost 9, with 8 bases in between. This CDR3 contains 12 residues. Points on this clonotype: Its antigen is not known.

TCRdb recomputed calls from the 5' RACE reads with MiXCR, one row per CDR3 protein. The sample contains under 90,000 distinct CDR3 sequences, over 11% of which appear only once. The rearrangement uses TRBV24-1 and TRBJ2-5; D not certain. Sequences were obtained from PBMCs or a T cell subset sorted from them (not recorded which). The TCR originated in an adult woman who had mild COVID-19 (a few samples of this study predate the infection). Cell type and time point are not known. CDR3 nucleotide sequence: TGTGCCACCAGTGATTTTTATGAGGCCCAGTACTTC. Translated: CATSDFYEAQYF.